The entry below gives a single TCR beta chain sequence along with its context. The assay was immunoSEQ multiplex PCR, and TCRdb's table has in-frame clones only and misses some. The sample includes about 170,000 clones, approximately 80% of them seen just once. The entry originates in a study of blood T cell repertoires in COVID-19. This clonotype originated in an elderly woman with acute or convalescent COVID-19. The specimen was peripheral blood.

CDR3 amino acids: CASSPGLALQETQYF. CDR3 coding DNA: TGTGCCAGCAGCCCGGGACTAGCGTTGCAAGAGACCCAGTACTTC. J is TRBJ2-5 and V is TRBV7-8, with TRBD2 matching 10 bases. CDR1 and CDR2 (germline): SGHVS, FQNEAQ. The CDR3 runs to 15 residues. V shed 5 bases, J shed 2 bases, and the junction held 5 bases outside the gene matches.